This record covers a single T cell receptor (beta chain). Its antigen is not identified. The CDR3 runs 14 residues. V lost 5 bases, J lost 4 bases, and 7 bases stayed unmatched. Germline V lookup: CDR1 SQVTM, CDR2 ANQGSEA. CD8 cells regarded as naive lacked CD45RO, were positively chosen for CCR7, and omitted terminally differentiated effector memory CD45RA+ cells. Healthy adults negative for HIV, lacking recent acute infections or vaccinations, served as donors. The entry originates in a study of shared clonotypes between healthy human individuals. Study-wide results and caveats: In contrast to clonotypes shared by all four donors, non-shared clonotypes had lower generation probabilities.

Source study methods: Filtering differed because ImmunoSEQ produced junction-only sequences that carried no quality scores. Produced via immunoSEQ multiplex PCR; TCRdb's table is partial and in-frame only. The DNA gave D and trimming, while V, J and clone size come from that table. The sample consists of around 580,000 clones, roughly 98% of them appearing once. Sequenced input: naive CD8+ T cells sorted from blood. The TCR originated in a man aged 30 to 45 in good health. V is TRBV29-1 and J is TRBJ2-2; TRBD1 matches 7 bases. The CDR3 DNA reads TGCAGCGTTCAGACAGGGTTAGGCACCGGGGAGCTGTTTTTT. Its protein is CSVQTGLGTGELFF.